This passage covers 30 T cell receptor beta chains from one sample sequenced in a study of vaccination effects on CD4 cells after COVID-19. At the end of roughly ten days of culture, CD4+ T cells were isolated. TCRdb's table, derived via immunoSEQ multiplex PCR, lists solely in-frame clones and lacks some. The sample yields about 45,000 clones, around 76% seen once. Their antigens are not known. The sample consisted of CD4+ T cells from PBMCs cultured without peptide, taken before COVID-19 vaccination. All receptors derive from a human donor who had a prior SARS-CoV-2 infection.

The chain carries TRBV11-3 and TRBJ2-3; a possible D gene is TRBD1 (6 bases). V lost 1 base and J lost 3, with 8 bases in between. The germline V gene has CDR1 SGHNT and CDR2 YENEEA. The CDR3 is made up of 14 amino acids. The CDR3 DNA reads as TGTGCCAGCAGCTTAGCCAGGGGAACAGATACGCAGTATTTT. Translated: CASSLARGTDTQYF.

The chain couples TRBV5-1 to TRBJ1-6; a weak D match, TRBD1 (5 bases). This CDR3 comprises 15 residues. CDR1 and CDR2 from the germline V gene are SGHRS and YFSETQ. The germline V and J ends were trimmed by 0 bases and 3 bases, with 7 bases remaining between them. Written as DNA, the CDR3 is TGCGCCAGCAGCTTGGGGGGCTTCTATAATTCACCCCTCCACTTT. Translated: CASSLGGFYNSPLHF.

The J gene is TRBJ1-4, the V gene TRBV7-9, with unresolved D. Deletions cut 4 bases from V and 5 bases from J, with 14 bases between. The germline CDR1 and CDR2 sequences are SEHNR and FQNEAQ (reference sequence). The CDR3 covers 15 residues. CDR3 coding DNA: TGTGCCAGCAGCTCCCAGACACCCGAAAATGAAAAACTGTTTTTT. Protein: CASSSQTPENEKLFF.

This clone came up once. This chain links TRBV5-1 with TRBJ2-3; maybe TRBD1 (6 bases). Germline V lookup: CDR1 SGHRS, CDR2 YFSETQ. The CDR3 runs 15 residues. The V end lost 1 base, the J end lost 1 base, and 10 bases lay between the germline ends. CDR3 DNA sequence: TGCGCCAGCAGCTTGCAGGGGTGGGGCACAGATACGCAGTATTTT. It translates to CASSLQGWGTDTQYF. The full variable domain, in which reference TRBV5-1 and TRBJ2-3 provide the parts outside the CDR3, is KAGVTQTPRYLIKTRGQQVTLSCSPISGHRSVSWYQQTPGQGLQFLFEYFSETQRNKGNFPGRFSGRQFSNSRSEMNVSTLELGDSALYLCASSLQGWGTDTQYFGPGTRLTVL.

V usage is TRBV7-9 and J usage is TRBJ2-1, with a tentative D call TRBD2 (5 bases). The V end was cut by 6 bases, the J end by 1 base, with 13 bases between. The CDR3 is made up of 15 amino acids. Germline CDR1 is SEHNR and CDR2 is FQNEAQ (reference sequence). This CDR3 is CASSQTSRSYNEQFF. The DNA for the CDR3 is TGTGCCAGCAGTCAAACTAGTAGATCCTACAATGAGCAGTTCTTC.

A single count supports this clone. This chain uses TRBV2 with TRBJ2-7; D perhaps matches TRBD1 (5 bases). In germline, CDR1 is SNHLY, CDR2 FYNNEI. V dropped 2 bases and J dropped 3 bases, with 11 bases sitting between them. The length of the CDR3 is 14 residues. CDR3 residues: CASSEQGVLYEQYF. Written as DNA, the CDR3 is TGTGCCAGCAGTGAACAGGGTGTACTCTACGAGCAGTACTTC.

V usage is TRBV24-1 and J usage is TRBJ2-5; no firm D call. The CDR3 is 15 residues long. In germline, CDR1 is KGHDR, CDR2 SFDVKD. V lost 2 bases, J lost 3 bases, and 12 bases lay in between. The CDR3 region has the DNA TGTGCCACCAGTGATTCTCGGGTGGCCGAAGAGACCCAGTACTTC. This translates into CATSDSRVAEETQYF.

This clone was observed a single time. The chain joins TRBV6-1 to TRBJ1-1, with D possibly being TRBD1 (6 bases). With 3 bases removed from V and 5 bases from J, the gap between germline ends came to 10 bases. CDR3 length: 13 amino acids. The V gene's germline CDR1 is MNHNS and CDR2 SASEGT. Here the CDR3 reads CASSEQQGTEAFF. DNA of the CDR3: TGTGCCAGCAGTGAGCAACAGGGTACTGAAGCTTTCTTT.

This clone was observed a handful of times. The chain has TRBV14 and TRBJ1-5; unclear D gene. V was pared by 1 base and J by 2 bases, with 9 bases between. Germline CDR1 is SGHDN and CDR2 is FVKESK. The CDR3 spans 15 residues. This CDR3 reads CASSQGPGGNQPQHF. CDR3 DNA: TGTGCCAGCAGCCAAGGACCGGGAGGCAATCAGCCCCAGCATTTT.

This clone has only one observation. The CDR3 sequence: CASEISLAHEQFF. DNA for the CDR3: TGTGCCAGCGAAATCTCTCTAGCTCATGAGCAGTTCTTC. V is TRBV19 and J is TRBJ2-1; D perhaps matches TRBD2 (5 bases). Trimming cost V 9 bases and J 8 bases, with 17 bases left between them. The CDR3 is 13 amino acids. Germline assignment: CDR1 LNHDA and CDR2 SQIVND (reference sequence).

This clone was seen a few times. V and J are TRBV18 and TRBJ2-7, with TRBD2 matching 16 bases. The CDR3 extends over 15 amino acids. Germline CDR1 and CDR2: KGHSH and LQKENI. With 5 bases clipped from V and 7 bases from J, the junction kept 5 bases outside the gene matches. CDR3 in amino acids: CASSGTSGRAGEQYF. As DNA, the CDR3 is TGTGCCAGCTCAGGGACTAGCGGGAGGGCCGGAGAGCAGTACTTC.

V and J are TRBV5-4 and TRBJ2-1; 8 bases map to TRBD2. This CDR3 is built from 16 residues. In germline, CDR1 is SGHNT, CDR2 YYREEE (reference sequence). Unmatched junction bases numbered 3, after V lost 0 bases and J lost 1 base. As DNA, the CDR3 is TGTGCCAGCAGCTTGGCAAAGCGGGGGTCCTACAATGAGCAGTTCTTC. Its protein is CASSLAKRGSYNEQFF.

This clone has just one count. This chain connects TRBV7-8 to TRBJ2-3; D possibly corresponds to TRBD1 (6 bases). This CDR3 contains 14 residues. CDR1 is SGHVS, CDR2 FQNEAQ, per germline. V was pared by 5 bases and J by 4 bases, with 13 bases between. As DNA, the CDR3 is TGTGCCAGCAGCACCCACAGGGCTCCAGATACGCAGTATTTT. Translated, it gives CASSTHRAPDTQYF.

The V call is TRBV9, the J call TRBJ2-1; 7 bases agree with TRBD2. The CDR3 contains 15 residues. CDR1 and CDR2 (germline): SGDLS, YYNGEE. The J segment lost 7 bases and the V segment lost 1 base, leaving 8 bases of the junction unmatched. CDR3 nucleotide sequence: TGTGCCAGCAGCGTATCCCCTAGCGGCGGAAATGAGCAGTTCTTC. It codes for CASSVSPSGGNEQFF. The variable domain in full, with the rest retrieved from reference TRBV9 and TRBJ2-1, is DSGVTQTPKHLITATGQRVTLRCSPRSGDLSVYWYQQSLDQGLQFLIQYYNGEERAKGNILERFSAQQFPDLHSELNLSSLELGDSALYFCASSVSPSGGNEQFFGPGTRLTVL.

The V call is TRBV18, the J call TRBJ2-1; 16 bases map to TRBD2. The germline CDR1 and CDR2 sequences are KGHSH and LQKENI. The CDR3 is 15 residues long. V lost 3 bases and J lost 8; bases outside the gene matches: 1. CDR3 nucleotides: TGTGCCAGCTCACCGGGACTAGCGGGGGGGGATGAGCAGTTCTTC. Translation: CASSPGLAGGDEQFF.

The chain employs TRBV5-5 and TRBJ1-1, with TRBD1 matching 11 bases. Trimming cost V 2 bases and J 0 bases; bases outside gene matches: 9. In germline, CDR1 is SGHKS, CDR2 YYEKEE (reference sequence). CDR3 length equals 18 residues. The CDR3, as DNA: TGTGCCAGCAGCTTTTCTCCGGGACAGGGGGTTGTGAACACTGAAGCTTTCTTT. Protein sequence: CASSFSPGQGVVNTEAFF. Complete variable domain (other parts from reference TRBV5-5 and TRBJ1-1): DAGVTQSPTHLIKTRGQQVTLRCSPISGHKSVSWYQQVLGQGPQFIFQYYEKEERGRGNFPDRFSARQFPNYSSELNVNALLLGDSALYLCASSFSPGQGVVNTEAFFGQGTRLTVV.

The chain carries TRBV6-2 or TRBV6-3 and TRBJ2-7, with 11 bases matching TRBD2. Germline values: CDR1 MNHEY, CDR2 SVGEGT. The CDR3 runs to 19 residues. With V trimmed by 2 bases and J by 2 bases, 14 bases remained unmatched. The DNA for the CDR3 is TGTGCCAGCAGTTACCTACCTACTAGCGGGAGCCTAAATACCTACGAGCAGTACTTC. Amino acids: CASSYLPTSGSLNTYEQYF.

This chain joins TRBV18 and TRBJ1-2; D may be TRBD1 (5 bases). V lost 0 bases to trimming and J lost 10 bases, with 15 bases between them. CDR1 is KGHSH and CDR2 is LQKENI in the germline V gene. The CDR3 contains 14 residues. The DNA of the CDR3 is TGTGCCAGCTCACCACCGTCAGACAGACTACTCTACACCTTC. Translation: CASSPPSDRLLYTF.

This clone came up a few times. The same CDR3 is also encoded by other DNA sequences in this sample. The chain carries TRBV6-6 and TRBJ2-1; D remains ambiguous. The length of the CDR3 is 13 residues. Per the germline V gene, CDR1 is MNHNY and CDR2 is SVGAGI (reference sequence). The V end was cut by 0 bases, the J end by 5 bases, with 5 bases between. DNA for the CDR3: TGTGCCAGCAGTTACTCCCTAAACAATGAGCAGTTCTTC. It translates to CASSYSLNNEQFF.

This clone showed up just a few times. The chain joins TRBV5-4 to TRBJ2-7; 8 positions match TRBD2. Germline CDR1 and CDR2: SGHNT and YYREEE (reference sequence). This CDR3 has 14 residues. The V and J ends lost 2 bases and 2 bases, in that order; junction bases with no gene match: 3. CDR3 sequence reads: CASSLAGAAYEQYF. DNA of the CDR3: TGTGCCAGCAGCTTAGCGGGGGCTGCCTACGAGCAGTACTTC.

The J gene is TRBJ1-6, the V gene TRBV6-2 or TRBV6-3; D not resolved. Germline values: CDR1 MNHEY, CDR2 SVGEGT. The CDR3 sequence is 13 residues long. Trimming removed 2 bases from V and 7 bases from J, with 6 bases in between. The chain's CDR3 is CASSYVGNSPLHF. The CDR3 DNA sequence: TGTGCCAGCAGTTACGTGGGGAATTCACCCCTCCACTTT.

The rearrangement joins TRBV11-1 to TRBJ1-6; D is unclear. Germline V gene lookup returns CDR1 SGHAT and CDR2 FQDESV (reference sequence). V was cut by 1 base and J by 7 bases, with 5 bases left in between. The CDR3 consists of 13 residues. The CDR3, as DNA: TGTGCCAGCAGCTTAGAGTCAAATTCACCCCTCCACTTT. Amino acid sequence: CASSLESNSPLHF.

The sample holds a few counts of this clone. V is TRBV5-4 and J is TRBJ1-6, with TRBD1 matching 12 bases. Germline V gene data show CDR1 as SGHNT and CDR2 as YYREEE (reference sequence). J gave up 7 bases and V 3 bases, and 5 bases lay outside the gene matches. This CDR3 is 16 amino acids long. In DNA form, the CDR3 reads TGTGCCAGCAGCTCCCTGGGACAGGGGGCCAATTCACCCCTCCACTTT. Its protein is CASSSLGQGANSPLHF.

The chain joins TRBV18 to TRBJ2-5; D tentatively fits TRBD1 or TRBD2 (5 bases each). V lost 6 bases to trimming and J lost 2 bases, with 13 bases between them. CDR3 length: 14 residues. From germline, CDR1 is KGHSH and CDR2 LQKENI. The CDR3, as DNA: TGTGCCAGCTCGCTCCCGGGACCTCAAGAGACCCAGTACTTC. Translation: CASSLPGPQETQYF.

This clone came up a few times. The gene calls are TRBV25-1 and TRBJ2-7; D not certain. This CDR3 comprises 15 residues. Germline values: CDR1 MGHDK, CDR2 SYGVNS. The V gene lost 2 bases and the J gene lost 3 bases, with 14 bases spanning the gap. The CDR3 is CASSEHSSLGYEQYF. The CDR3 nucleotides are TGTGCCAGCAGTGAACACTCTTCACTGGGCTACGAGCAGTACTTC.

The V call is TRBV5-1, the J call TRBJ1-3; D call uncertain. Germline-derived CDR1 and CDR2 are SGHRS and YFSETQ. With 0 bases removed from V and 0 bases from J, the gap between germline ends came to 7 bases. The length of the CDR3 is 15 residues. This CDR3 is CASSLDGHSGNTIYF. The CDR3 nucleotides read TGCGCCAGCAGCTTGGACGGTCACTCTGGAAACACCATATATTTT. The full variable domain, its missing parts supplied by reference TRBV5-1 and TRBJ1-3, is KAGVTQTPRYLIKTRGQQVTLSCSPISGHRSVSWYQQTPGQGLQFLFEYFSETQRNKGNFPGRFSGRQFSNSRSEMNVSTLELGDSALYLCASSLDGHSGNTIYFGEGSWLTVV.

The V gene is TRBV5-1, the J gene TRBJ2-1; D is uncertain. Per germline, CDR1 SGHRS and CDR2 YFSETQ. The length of the CDR3 is 16 residues. Trimming took 0 bases from V and 2 from J, leaving 12 bases between them. CDR3 sequence: CASSLEGHSTYNEQFF. CDR3 nucleotides: TGCGCCAGCAGCTTGGAAGGCCATTCAACCTACAATGAGCAGTTCTTC.

This rearrangement joins TRBV5-4 to TRBJ1-1; no clear D gene. The CDR3 is 14 amino acids. V shed 4 bases and J shed 4 bases, with 14 bases lying between them. CDR1 is SGHNT, CDR2 YYREEE, per germline (reference sequence). In nucleotides, the CDR3 is TGTGCCAGCAGCCCAACGGGTTGGGGCACTGAAGCTTTCTTT. Translation: CASSPTGWGTEAFF.

The rearrangement joins TRBV6-5 to TRBJ2-3, with 7 bases aligning to TRBD2. The CDR3 sequence is 13 residues long. Germline V gene lookup returns CDR1 MNHEY and CDR2 SVGAGI. J gave up 5 bases and V 7 bases, and 6 bases lay outside the gene matches. The CDR3 bases are TGTGCCAGCAAGGTGATAGCGGGAGATACGCAGTATTTT. As protein: CASKVIAGDTQYF.

This sequence joins TRBV6-5 and TRBJ1-3; TRBD1 agrees at 8 bases. The ends lost 5 bases at V and 5 bases at J; junction bases unmatched: 5. The CDR3 is 14 residues long. The germline V gene has CDR1 MNHEY and CDR2 SVGAGI. The CDR3 nucleotides read TGTGCCAGCAGTAGGAGACAGGGGAGAAACACCATATATTTT. Its protein is CASSRRQGRNTIYF.